Following are 8 T cell receptor beta chains from one sample sequenced in a study of shared clonotypes between healthy human individuals. Sequencing was performed with immunoSEQ multiplex PCR; in TCRdb, only in-frame clones are kept and a portion is missing. The repertoire holds more than 500,000 clones, with approximately 95% as singletons. Sequencing was carried out using naive CD4+ T cells sorted from blood. Subset denoted: CD45RA+ positively selected. All receptors derive from a woman under 40 in good health.

The CDR3 sequence: CASSFLGLGMNTEAFF. In nucleotides, the CDR3 is TGTGCCAGCAGCTTCTTGGGGTTAGGGATGAACACTGAAGCTTTCTTT. V usage is TRBV5-4 and J usage is TRBJ1-1; D gene uncertain. V was shortened by 2 bases and J by 0 bases, with 14 bases between the two germline ends. The CDR3 loop spans 16 amino acids. CDR1 is SGHNT, CDR2 YYREEE, per germline (reference sequence).

This chain links TRBV18 with TRBJ2-1; D is uncertain. Per germline, CDR1 KGHSH and CDR2 LQKENI. The CDR3 consists of 15 residues. The germline V and J ends were trimmed by 3 bases and 8 bases, with 17 bases remaining between them. The CDR3 here is CASSPPAIPQYEQFF. CDR3 nucleotide sequence: TGTGCCAGCTCACCCCCGGCAATCCCACAATATGAGCAGTTCTTC.

The chain is built from TRBV19 and TRBJ1-5, with 9 positions matching TRBD1. The ends lost 9 bases at V and 0 bases at J; junction bases unmatched: 12. Germline V CDR1 and CDR2: LNHDA, SQIVND (reference sequence). The CDR3 length is 17 residues. Here the CDR3 reads CASTTGQGTYSNQPQHF. CDR3 DNA: TGTGCCAGCACCACCGGACAGGGGACTTATAGCAATCAGCCCCAGCATTTT.

The chain employs TRBV6-1 and TRBJ1-1; possibly TRBD1 for D (5 bases). The CDR3 sequence is 14 residues long. V lost 3 bases, J lost 4 bases, and 12 bases lay in between. CDR1 is MNHNS and CDR2 is SASEGT in the germline V gene. The CDR3 spells CASSEPGWSTEAFF. For the CDR3, the DNA is TGTGCCAGCAGTGAGCCAGGGTGGAGCACTGAAGCTTTCTTT.

J is TRBJ2-2 and V is TRBV18; TRBD1 agrees at 9 bases. The CDR3 runs 15 residues. From germline, CDR1 is KGHSH and CDR2 LQKENI. The ends lost 8 bases at V and 2 bases at J; junction bases unmatched: 6. The CDR3 DNA reads TGTGCCAGCGGGCTGGGACAGGGAAACACCGGGGAGCTGTTTTTT. This sequence encodes CASGLGQGNTGELFF.

V usage is TRBV5-6 and J usage is TRBJ2-7, with 8 bases matching TRBD1. There are 15 residues in the CDR3. After removal of 7 bases from V and 6 bases from J, the junction contained 15 bases not matched to a gene. The germline CDR1 and CDR2 sequences are SGHDT and YYEEEE. The CDR3 DNA follows: TGTGCCAGCGGCCGTACTCCCTCAGGGGGCCGCGAGCAGTACTTC. Its protein product is CASGRTPSGGREQYF.

The rearrangement joins TRBV5-1 to TRBJ1-4; D ambiguous. CDR1 is SGHRS and CDR2 is YFSETQ in the germline V gene. Trimming took off 1 base at V and 8 bases at J, with 12 bases between the two ends. This CDR3 has 14 amino acids. CDR3 sequence reads: CASSLKGGEEKLFF. CDR3 sequence (DNA): TGCGCCAGCAGCTTGAAGGGAGGTGAAGAAAAACTGTTTTTT.

This chain uses TRBV9 with TRBJ2-7; no clear D gene. Germline CDR1 SGDLS, CDR2 YYNGEE. The CDR3 consists of 14 residues. V lost 3 bases, J lost 2 bases, and 12 bases lay in between. Here the CDR3 DNA reads TGTGCCAGCAGCGGACCCTCTAGACCCTACGAGCAGTACTTC. Its translation is CASSGPSRPYEQYF.